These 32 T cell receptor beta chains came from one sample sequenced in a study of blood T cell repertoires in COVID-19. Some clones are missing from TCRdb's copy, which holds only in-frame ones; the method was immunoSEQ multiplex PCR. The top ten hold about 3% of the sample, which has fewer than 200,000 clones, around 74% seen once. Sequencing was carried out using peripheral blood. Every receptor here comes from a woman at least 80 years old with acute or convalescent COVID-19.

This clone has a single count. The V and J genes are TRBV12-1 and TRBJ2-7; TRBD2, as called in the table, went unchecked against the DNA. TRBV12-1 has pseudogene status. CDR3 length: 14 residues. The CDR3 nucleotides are TGTGCCAGCAGCTTTGGGGGGACTACTCTCGAGCAGTACTTC. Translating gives CASSFGGTTLEQYF.

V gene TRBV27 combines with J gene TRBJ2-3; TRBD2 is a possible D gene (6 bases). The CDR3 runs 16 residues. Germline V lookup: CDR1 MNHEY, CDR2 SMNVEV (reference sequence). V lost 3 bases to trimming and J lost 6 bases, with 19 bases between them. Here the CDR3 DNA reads TGTGCCAGCAGTTTGGCCGACGGGACTTATGGGGATACGCAGTATTTT. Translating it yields CASSLADGTYGDTQYF.

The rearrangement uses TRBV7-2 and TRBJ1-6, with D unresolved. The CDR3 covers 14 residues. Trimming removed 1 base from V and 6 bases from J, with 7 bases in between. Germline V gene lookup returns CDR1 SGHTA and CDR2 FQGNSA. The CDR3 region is CASSLDPGNSPLHF. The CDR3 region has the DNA TGTGCCAGCAGCTTAGATCCCGGTAATTCACCCCTCCACTTT.

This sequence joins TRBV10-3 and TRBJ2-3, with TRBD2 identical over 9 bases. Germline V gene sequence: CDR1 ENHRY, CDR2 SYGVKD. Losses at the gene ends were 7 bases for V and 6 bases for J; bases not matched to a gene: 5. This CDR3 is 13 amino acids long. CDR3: CAIMASGKDTQYF. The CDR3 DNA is TGTGCCATCATGGCTAGCGGGAAGGATACGCAGTATTTT.

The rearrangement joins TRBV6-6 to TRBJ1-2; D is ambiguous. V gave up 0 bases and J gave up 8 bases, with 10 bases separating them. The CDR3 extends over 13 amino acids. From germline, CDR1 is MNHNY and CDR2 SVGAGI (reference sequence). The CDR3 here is CASSYSPNRGYTF. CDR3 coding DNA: TGTGCCAGCAGTTACTCCCCCAATCGGGGCTACACCTTC.

CDR3 region: CALSGGGETQYF. As DNA, the CDR3 is TGTGCCTTATCAGGGGGCGGAGAGACCCAGTACTTC. The rearrangement uses TRBV30 and TRBJ2-5; 8 nucleotides agree with TRBD1. This CDR3 is built from 12 residues. CDR1 is GTSNPN and CDR2 is SVGIG in the germline V gene (reference sequence). Unmatched junction bases numbered 5, after V lost 7 bases and J lost 4 bases.

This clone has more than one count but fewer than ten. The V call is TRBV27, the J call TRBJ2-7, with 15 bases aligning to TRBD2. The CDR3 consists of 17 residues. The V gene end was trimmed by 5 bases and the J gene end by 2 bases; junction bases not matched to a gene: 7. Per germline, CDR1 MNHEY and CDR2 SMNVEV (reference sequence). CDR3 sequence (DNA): TGTGCCAGCAGTAGAACCTGGACTAGCGGGAGGGCCTACGAGCAGTACTTC. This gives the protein CASSRTWTSGRAYEQYF.

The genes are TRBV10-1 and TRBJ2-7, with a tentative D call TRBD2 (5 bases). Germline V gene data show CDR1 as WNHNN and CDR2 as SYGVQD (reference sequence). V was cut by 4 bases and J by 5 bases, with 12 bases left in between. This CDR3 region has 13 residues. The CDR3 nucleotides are TGCGCCAGCAGTGGGTTAGGAGGCGACGAGCAGTACTTC. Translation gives CASSGLGGDEQYF.

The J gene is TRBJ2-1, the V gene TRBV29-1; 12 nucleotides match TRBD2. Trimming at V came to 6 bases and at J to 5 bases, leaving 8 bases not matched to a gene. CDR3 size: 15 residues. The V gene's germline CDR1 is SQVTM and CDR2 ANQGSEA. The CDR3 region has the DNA TGCAGCGTAAACCAACTAGCGGGAGGAAACAATGAGCAGTTCTTC. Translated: CSVNQLAGGNNEQFF.

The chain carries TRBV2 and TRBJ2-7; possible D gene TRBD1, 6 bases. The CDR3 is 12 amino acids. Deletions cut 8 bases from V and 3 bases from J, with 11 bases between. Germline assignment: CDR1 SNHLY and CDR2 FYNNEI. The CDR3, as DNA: TGTGCCAGCTGCGAGGACAGCTACGAGCAGTACTTC. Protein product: CASCEDSYEQYF.

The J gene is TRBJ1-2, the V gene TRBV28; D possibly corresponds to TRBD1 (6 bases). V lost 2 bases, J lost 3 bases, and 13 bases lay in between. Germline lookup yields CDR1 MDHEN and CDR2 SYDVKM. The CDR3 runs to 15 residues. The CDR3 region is CASSLLGDNDYGYTF. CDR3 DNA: TGTGCCAGCAGTTTACTGGGGGACAATGACTATGGCTACACCTTC.

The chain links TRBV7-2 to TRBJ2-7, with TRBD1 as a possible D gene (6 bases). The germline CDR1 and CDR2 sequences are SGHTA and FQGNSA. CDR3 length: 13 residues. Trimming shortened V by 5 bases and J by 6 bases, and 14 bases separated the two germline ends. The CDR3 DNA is TGTGCCAGCAGCGTACAGGGTACTGGCGAGCAGTACTTC. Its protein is CASSVQGTGEQYF.

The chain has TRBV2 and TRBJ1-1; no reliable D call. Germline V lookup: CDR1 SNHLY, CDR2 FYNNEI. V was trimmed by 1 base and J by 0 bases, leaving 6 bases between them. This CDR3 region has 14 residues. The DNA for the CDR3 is TGTGCCAGCAGTGAAGTCGGAGTGAACACTGAAGCTTTCTTT. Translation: CASSEVGVNTEAFF.

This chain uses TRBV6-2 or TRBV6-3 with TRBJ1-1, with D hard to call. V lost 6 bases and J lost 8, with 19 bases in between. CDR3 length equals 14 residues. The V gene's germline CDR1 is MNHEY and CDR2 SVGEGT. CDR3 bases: TGTGCCAGCAGCCCTGGTGGAGGACTCATGGAAGCTTTCTTT. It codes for CASSPGGGLMEAFF.

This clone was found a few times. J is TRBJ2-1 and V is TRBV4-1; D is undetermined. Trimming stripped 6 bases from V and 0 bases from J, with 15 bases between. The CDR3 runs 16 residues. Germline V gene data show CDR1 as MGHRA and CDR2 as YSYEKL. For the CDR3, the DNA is TGCGCCAGCAGGCCCCAGGCCTCAAGCTCCTACAATGAGCAGTTCTTC. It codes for CASRPQASSSYNEQFF.

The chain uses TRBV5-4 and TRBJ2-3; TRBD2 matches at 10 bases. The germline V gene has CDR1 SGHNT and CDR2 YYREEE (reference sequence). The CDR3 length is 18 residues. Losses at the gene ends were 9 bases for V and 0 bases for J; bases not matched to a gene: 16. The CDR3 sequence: CAIAKESGGAFSTDTQYF. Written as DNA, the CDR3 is TGTGCCATCGCCAAAGAGAGCGGGGGGGCCTTTAGCACAGATACGCAGTATTTT.

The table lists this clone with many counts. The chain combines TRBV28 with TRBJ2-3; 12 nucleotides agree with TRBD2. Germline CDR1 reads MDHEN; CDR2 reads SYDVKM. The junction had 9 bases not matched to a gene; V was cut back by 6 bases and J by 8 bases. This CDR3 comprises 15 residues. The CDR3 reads CASSRRTSGTFTQYF. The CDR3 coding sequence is TGTGCCAGCAGCAGGAGGACTAGCGGGACGTTTACGCAGTATTTT. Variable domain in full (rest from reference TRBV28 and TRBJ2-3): DVKVTQSSRYLVKRTGEKVFLECVQDMDHENMFWYRQDPGLGLRLIYFSYDVKMKEKGDIPEGYSVSREKKERFSLILESASTNQTSMYLCASSRRTSGTFTQYFGPGTRLTVL.

Written as DNA, the CDR3 is TGTGCCAGCAGTGAGGACAGGGAGGACTATGGCTACACCTTC. It specifies CASSEDREDYGYTF. V is TRBV6-1 and J is TRBJ1-2, with 8 positions matching TRBD1. V lost 3 bases and J lost 3; bases outside the gene matches: 3. The germline CDR1 and CDR2 sequences are MNHNS and SASEGT. CDR3 length: 14 residues.

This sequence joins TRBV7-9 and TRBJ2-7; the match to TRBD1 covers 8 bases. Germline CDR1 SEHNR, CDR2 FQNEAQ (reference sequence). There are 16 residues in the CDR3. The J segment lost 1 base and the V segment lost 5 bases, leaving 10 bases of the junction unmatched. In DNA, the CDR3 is TGTGCCAGCAGCCCAAGACAGGGGTCTATGTCCTACGAGCAGTACTTC. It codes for CASSPRQGSMSYEQYF.

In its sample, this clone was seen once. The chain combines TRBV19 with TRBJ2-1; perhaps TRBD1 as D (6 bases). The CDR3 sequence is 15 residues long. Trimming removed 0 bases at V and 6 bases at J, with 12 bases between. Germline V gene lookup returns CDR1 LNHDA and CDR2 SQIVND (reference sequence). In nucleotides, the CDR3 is TGTGCCAGTAGTATAGACACGACACAGGGCAATGAGCAGTTCTTC. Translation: CASSIDTTQGNEQFF.

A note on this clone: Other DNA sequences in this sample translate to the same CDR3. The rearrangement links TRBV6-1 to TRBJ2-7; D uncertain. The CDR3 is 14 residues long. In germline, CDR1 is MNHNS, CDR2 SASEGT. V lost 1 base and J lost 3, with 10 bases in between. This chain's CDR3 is CASSEVGQSYEQYF. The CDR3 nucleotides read TGTGCCAGCAGTGAAGTTGGGCAGAGCTACGAGCAGTACTTC.

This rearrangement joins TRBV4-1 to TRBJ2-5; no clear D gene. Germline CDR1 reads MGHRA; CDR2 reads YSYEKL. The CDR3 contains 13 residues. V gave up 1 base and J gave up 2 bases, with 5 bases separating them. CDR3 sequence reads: CASSQARQETQYF. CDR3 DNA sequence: TGCGCCAGCAGCCAAGCTAGACAAGAGACCCAGTACTTC.

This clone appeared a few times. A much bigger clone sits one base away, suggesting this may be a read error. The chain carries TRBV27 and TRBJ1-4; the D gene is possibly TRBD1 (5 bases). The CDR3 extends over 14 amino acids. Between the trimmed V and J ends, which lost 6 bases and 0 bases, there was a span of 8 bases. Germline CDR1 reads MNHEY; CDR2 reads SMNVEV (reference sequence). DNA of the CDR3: TGTGCCAGCAGCGACAGTGCAACTAATGAAAAACTGTTTTTT. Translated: CASSDSATNEKLFF. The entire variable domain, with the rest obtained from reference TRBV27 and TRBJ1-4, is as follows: EAQVTQNPRYLITVTGKKLTVTCSQNMNHEYMSWYRQDPGLGLRQIYYSMNVEVTDKGDVPEGYKVSRKEKRNFPLILESPSPNQTSLYFCASSDSATNEKLFFGSGTQLSVL.

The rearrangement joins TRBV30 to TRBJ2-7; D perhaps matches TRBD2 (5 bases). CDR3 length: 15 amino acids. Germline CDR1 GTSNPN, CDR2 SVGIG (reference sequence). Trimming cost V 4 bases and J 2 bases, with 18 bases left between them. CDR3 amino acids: CAWTPTRGFTYEQYF. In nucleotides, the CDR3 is TGTGCCTGGACCCCGACCCGGGGATTCACCTACGAGCAGTACTTC.

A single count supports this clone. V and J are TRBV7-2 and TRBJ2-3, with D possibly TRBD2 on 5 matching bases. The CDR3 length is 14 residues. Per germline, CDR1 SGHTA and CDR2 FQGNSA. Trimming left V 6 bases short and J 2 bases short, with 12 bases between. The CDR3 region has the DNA TGTGCCAGCAGTCCGGAGCGGAACACAGATACGCAGTATTTT. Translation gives CASSPERNTDTQYF. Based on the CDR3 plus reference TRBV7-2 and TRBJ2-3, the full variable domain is GAGVSQSPSNKVTEKGKDVELRCDPISGHTALYWYRQSLGQGLEFLIYFQGNSAPDKSGLPSDRFSAERTGGSVSTLTIQRTQQEDSAVYLCASSPERNTDTQYFGPGTRLTVL.

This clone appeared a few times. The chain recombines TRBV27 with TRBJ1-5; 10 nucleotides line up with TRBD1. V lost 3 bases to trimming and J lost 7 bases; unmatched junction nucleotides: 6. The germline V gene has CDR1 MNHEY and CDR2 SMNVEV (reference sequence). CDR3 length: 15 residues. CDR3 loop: CASSFTGTGEQPQHF. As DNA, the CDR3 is TGTGCCAGCAGTTTCACCGGGACAGGGGAGCAGCCCCAGCATTTT.

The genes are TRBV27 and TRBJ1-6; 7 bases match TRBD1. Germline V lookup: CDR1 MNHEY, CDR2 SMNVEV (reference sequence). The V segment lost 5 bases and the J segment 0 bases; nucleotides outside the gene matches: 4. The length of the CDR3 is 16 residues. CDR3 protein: CASSGGQHSYNSPLHF. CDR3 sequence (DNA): TGTGCCAGCAGTGGGGGACAGCACTCCTATAATTCACCCCTCCACTTT.

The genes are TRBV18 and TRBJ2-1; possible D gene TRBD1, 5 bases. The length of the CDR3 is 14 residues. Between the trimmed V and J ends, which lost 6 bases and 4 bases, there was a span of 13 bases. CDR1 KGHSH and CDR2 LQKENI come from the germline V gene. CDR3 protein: CASSLETVYNEQFF. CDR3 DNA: TGTGCCAGCTCCCTTGAGACAGTGTACAATGAGCAGTTCTTC.

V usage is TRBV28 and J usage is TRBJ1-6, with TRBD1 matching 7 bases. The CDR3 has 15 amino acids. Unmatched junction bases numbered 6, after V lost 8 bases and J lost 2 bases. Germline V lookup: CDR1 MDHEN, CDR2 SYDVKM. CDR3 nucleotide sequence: TGTGCCAGCTCTACAGGGGTGACCTATAATTCACCCCTCCACTTT. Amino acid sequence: CASSTGVTYNSPLHF.

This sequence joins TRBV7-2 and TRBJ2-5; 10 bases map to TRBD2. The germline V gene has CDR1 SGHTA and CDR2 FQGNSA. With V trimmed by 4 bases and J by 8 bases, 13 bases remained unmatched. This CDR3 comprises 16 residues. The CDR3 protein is CASSSSGGSGVPTQYF. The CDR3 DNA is TGTGCCAGCAGCTCTAGCGGGGGATCTGGGGTCCCTACCCAGTACTTC.

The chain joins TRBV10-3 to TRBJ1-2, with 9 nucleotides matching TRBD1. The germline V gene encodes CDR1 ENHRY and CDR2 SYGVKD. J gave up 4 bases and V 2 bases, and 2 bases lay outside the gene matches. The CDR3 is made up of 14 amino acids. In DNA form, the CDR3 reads TGTGCCATCAGTGAGGGGACAGGGATCTATGGCTACACCTTC. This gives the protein CAISEGTGIYGYTF.

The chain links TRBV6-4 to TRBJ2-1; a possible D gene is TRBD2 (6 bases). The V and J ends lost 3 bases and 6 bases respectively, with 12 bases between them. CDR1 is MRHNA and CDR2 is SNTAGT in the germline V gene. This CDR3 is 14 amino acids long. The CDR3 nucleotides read TGTGCCAGCAGTGAAACTAGCTGGCTCAATGAGCAGTTCTTC. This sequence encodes CASSETSWLNEQFF.